A single sample is the source of the 26 T cell receptor beta chains below, sequenced in a study of T-cell reconstitution after alpha-beta-depleted transplantation in children. For TCRbeta, the library was prepared with unique molecular identifiers. TCRdb processed the PCR reads anew with MiXCR; each CDR3 protein has one entry. The sample shows 17,000 or so distinct CDR3 sequences, 9.5% to 15% of them seen only once. Here the sequenced sample was PBMCs, mostly from graft donor cells, taken 180 days after TCRalphabeta/CD19-depleted stem cell transplant. Receptors originate from a boy less than two years old who had a stem cell transplant for Wiskott-Aldrich syndrome, so the T cells may come from the graft donor.

This clonotype has at least ten counts. CDR3 coding DNA: TGTGCCAGCTGGTCAAACACCGGGGAGCTGTTTTTT. Protein: CASWSNTGELFF. V is TRBV27 and J is TRBJ2-2, with D hard to call. The V gene's germline CDR1 is MNHEY and CDR2 SMNVEV (reference sequence). There are 12 residues in the CDR3. Trimming left V 8 bases short and J 2 bases short, with 6 bases between.

This clonotype was counted many times. This chain uses TRBV6-1 with TRBJ2-1; 7 positions match TRBD2. CDR3 length: 18 amino acids. Germline lookup yields CDR1 MNHNS and CDR2 SASEGT. With 7 bases clipped from V and 1 base from J, the junction kept 16 bases outside the gene matches. This chain's CDR3 is CASTKGAGGRPSYNEQFF. The CDR3 DNA sequence: TGTGCCAGCACCAAAGGGGCGGGCGGGAGACCTTCCTACAATGAGCAGTTCTTC.

This clonotype was picked up many times. The V gene is TRBV7-9, the J gene TRBJ1-5; no clear D. Germline V gives CDR1 SEHNR, CDR2 FQNEAQ (reference sequence). This CDR3 has 12 residues. V lost 2 bases, J lost 6 bases, and 5 bases lay in between. The CDR3 loop reads CASSLKGQPQHF. The CDR3 nucleotides are TGTGCCAGCAGCTTAAAGGGTCAGCCCCAGCATTTT.

In its sample, this clonotype was seen a few times. The chain uses TRBV24-1 and TRBJ2-2; no reliable D call. Trimming shortened V by 1 base and J by 2 bases, and 10 bases separated the two germline ends. CDR1 is KGHDR and CDR2 is SFDVKD in the germline V gene. This CDR3 is built from 16 residues. In DNA, the CDR3 is TGTGCCACCAGTGATTTTCAGCAGCCAAACACCGGGGAGCTGTTTTTT. Its protein product is CATSDFQQPNTGELFF.

This clonotype has a handful of counts. The chain employs TRBV27 and TRBJ2-7; possible D gene TRBD1, 6 bases. The germline gives CDR1 MNHEY, CDR2 SMNVEV (reference sequence). The CDR3 has 13 amino acids. V was clipped by 3 bases and J by 4 bases, with 10 bases between them. CDR3 sequence reads: CASSFWQGYEQYF. The CDR3 nucleotides are TGTGCCAGCAGTTTTTGGCAGGGGTACGAGCAGTACTTC.

In this sample, this clonotype turned up many times. The chain carries TRBV7-9 and TRBJ1-6; 9 bases fit TRBD1. This CDR3 comprises 17 residues. The germline V gene has CDR1 SEHNR and CDR2 FQNEAQ (reference sequence). V lost 4 bases, J lost 4 bases, and 8 bases stayed unmatched. The CDR3 nucleotides are TGTGCCAGCAGCTCGCCGACAGGGGGGAATTATAATTCACCCCTCCACTTT. Translated: CASSSPTGGNYNSPLHF.

The table lists this clonotype with a few counts. The V and J genes are TRBV12-3 or TRBV12-4 and TRBJ2-7, with a possible D match to TRBD2 (5 bases). This CDR3 spans 14 amino acids. V was cut by 5 bases and J by 1 base, with 12 bases left in between. CDR3 amino acids: CASSRDRDSYEQYF. The CDR3 DNA reads as TGTGCCAGCAGTCGGGATAGGGATTCCTACGAGCAGTACTTC.

Ten or more counts support this clonotype. The V call is TRBV29-1, the J call TRBJ2-2; 7 bases line up with TRBD1. The CDR3 contains 13 residues. From germline, CDR1 is SQVTM and CDR2 ANQGSEA. V gave up 2 bases and J gave up 5 bases; unmatched junction bases: 2. CDR3 amino acids: CSVEYRGTGELFF. CDR3 DNA sequence: TGCAGCGTTGAATACAGGGGTACCGGGGAGCTGTTTTTT.

This clonotype has ten or more counts. The chain employs TRBV27 and TRBJ2-1; 10 bases match TRBD2. J lost 8 bases, V lost 2 bases, and 15 bases had no gene match. This CDR3 is 18 amino acids long. Per the germline V gene, CDR1 is MNHEY and CDR2 is SMNVEV (reference sequence). This CDR3 reads CASSLRGGASGRAHEQFF. The DNA for the CDR3 is TGTGCCAGCAGTTTACGTGGGGGGGCGAGCGGGAGGGCCCATGAGCAGTTCTTC.

The chain has TRBV20-1 and TRBJ1-2; 9 nucleotides align to TRBD1. With V trimmed by 1 base and J by 6 bases, 9 bases remained unmatched. Looked up from germline, CDR1 is DFQATT and CDR2 is SNEGSKA (reference sequence). This CDR3 is built from 15 residues. CDR3 loop: CSARATYRGRDGYTF. The CDR3 DNA is TGCAGTGCTAGAGCCACGTACAGGGGGCGAGATGGCTACACCTTC.

This clonotype was seen many times. The chain combines TRBV28 with TRBJ2-5; 11 bases are a match to TRBD2. The ends lost 6 bases at V and 4 bases at J; junction bases unmatched: 7. Germline CDR1 reads MDHEN; CDR2 reads SYDVKM. This CDR3 is built from 15 residues. The CDR3 spells CASSRLAGYRETQYF. The CDR3 bases are TGTGCCAGCAGCCGACTAGCGGGGTACCGAGAGACCCAGTACTTC.

This clonotype occurred many times. The rearrangement joins TRBV28 to TRBJ1-1, with D possibly TRBD1 on 5 matching bases. V shed 3 bases and J shed 4 bases, with 12 bases lying between them. The CDR3 extends over 14 amino acids. CDR1 is MDHEN and CDR2 is SYDVKM in the germline V gene. The CDR3 nucleotides are TGTGCCAGCAGTTTCCGACAGTTTGGCACTGAAGCTTTCTTT. It codes for CASSFRQFGTEAFF.

This clonotype was found many times. V usage is TRBV29-1 and J usage is TRBJ2-3, with 14 nucleotides matching TRBD2. The germline V gene has CDR1 SQVTM and CDR2 ANQGSEA. This CDR3 spans 14 amino acids. Losses at the gene ends were 4 bases for V and 4 bases for J; bases not matched to a gene: 1. The DNA of the CDR3 is TGCAGCGTTGCGGGACTAGCGGGAGCAGATACGCAGTATTTT. Amino acid sequence: CSVAGLAGADTQYF.

The table lists this clonotype with a few counts. V is TRBV3-1 and J is TRBJ2-4; 7 bases line up with TRBD1. The germline CDR1 and CDR2 sequences are LGHDT and YNNKEL (reference sequence). This CDR3 is built from 17 residues. J was trimmed by 4 bases and V by 3 bases; bases with no gene match: 12. The CDR3 coding sequence is TGTGCCAGCAGCCAGGCGGATCACAGGGGCGCAAAAAACATTCAGTACTTC. Translating gives CASSQADHRGAKNIQYF.

This clonotype was seen more than once but under ten times. The chain is built from TRBV27 and TRBJ2-7, with TRBD2 identical over 11 bases. The junction had 6 bases not matched to a gene; V was cut back by 5 bases and J by 0 bases. CDR1 is MNHEY, CDR2 SMNVEV, per germline (reference sequence). The CDR3 runs 16 residues. The CDR3 protein is CASSPRTSGHSYEQYF. The CDR3 coding sequence is TGTGCCAGCAGTCCCAGGACTAGCGGGCACTCCTACGAGCAGTACTTC.

Remarks on this clonotype: This may arise from a read error, as a much more abundant clone is one base away. The rearrangement uses TRBV9 and TRBJ2-7, with 8 bases that match TRBD1. V shed 0 bases and J 9 bases; nucleotides not matched to a gene: 14. The CDR3 has 16 residues. Germline CDR1 is SGDLS and CDR2 is YYNGEE. The CDR3 region is CASSVGPAGGIDAQYF. For the CDR3, the DNA is TGTGCCAGCAGCGTAGGTCCGGCAGGGGGCATCGACGCGCAGTACTTC.

This clonotype was counted many times. CDR3 loop: CASSWGTGSTRTDTQYF. CDR3 bases: TGTGCCAGCAGTTGGGGGACAGGTTCTACTCGCACAGATACGCAGTATTTT. The V and J genes are TRBV6-5 and TRBJ2-3; 8 bases are shared with TRBD1. Germline assignment: CDR1 MNHEY and CDR2 SVGAGI. This CDR3 spans 17 amino acids. Losses at the gene ends were 4 bases for V and 1 base for J; bases not matched to a gene: 10.

Remarks on this clonotype: A much larger clonotype is one base distant, so this may be a read error. The chain has TRBV9 and TRBJ2-4; the D gene is possibly TRBD2 (5 bases). Germline values: CDR1 SGDLS, CDR2 YYNGEE. The CDR3 has 12 amino acids. The CDR3 nucleotides read TGTGCCAGCAGCGGAGACGGGAACAGTCAGTACTTC. Protein: CASSGDGNSQYF.

This clonotype occurred many times. This chain connects TRBV25-1 to TRBJ1-1, with D possibly TRBD1 on 6 matching bases. CDR1 and CDR2 from the germline V gene are MGHDK and SYGVNS. The CDR3 contains 15 residues. The V and J ends lost 2 bases and 1 base respectively, with 11 bases between them. CDR3: CASSEPGQGNTEAFF. The CDR3 DNA reads TGTGCCAGCAGTGAACCGGGACAAGGGAACACTGAAGCTTTCTTT. The full variable domain, in which reference TRBV25-1 and TRBJ1-1 provide the parts outside the CDR3, is EADIYQTPRYLVIGTGKKITLECSQTMGHDKMYWYQQDPGMELHLIHYSYGVNSTEKGDLSSESTVSRIRTEHFPLTLESARPSHTSQYLCASSEPGQGNTEAFFGQGTRLTVV.

This chain joins TRBV5-1 and TRBJ2-3, with 12 bases lining up with TRBD2. This CDR3 is built from 18 residues. The V gene's germline CDR1 is SGHRS and CDR2 YFSETQ. V was clipped by 0 bases and J by 2 bases; unmatched bases: 7. CDR3 residues: CASSLAGTSGLPTDTQYF. For the CDR3, the DNA is TGCGCCAGCAGCTTGGCAGGGACTAGCGGGCTACCCACAGATACGCAGTATTTT.

In the case of this clonotype: Being one base from a much bigger clone, this may be a read error. This chain joins TRBV6-2 or TRBV6-3 and TRBJ2-2; maybe TRBD2 (5 bases). Per the germline V gene, CDR1 is MNHEY and CDR2 is SVGEGT. The CDR3 runs 11 residues. Written as DNA, the CDR3 is TGTGCCAGCACCCCTGGCGGGCAGCTGTTTTTT. It translates to CASTPGGQLFF.

By frequency in the sample, this clonotype is medium-sized. This sequence joins TRBV7-9 and TRBJ2-3, with a tentative D call TRBD2 (6 bases). V lost 4 bases to trimming and J lost 1 base, with 15 bases between them. This CDR3 spans 16 amino acids. Looked up from germline, CDR1 is SEHNR and CDR2 is FQNEAQ (reference sequence). In nucleotides, the CDR3 is TGTGCCAGCAGCTCCCTAGCGAGCCAACGCACAGATACGCAGTATTTT. Its protein product is CASSSLASQRTDTQYF.

This clonotype appeared many times. The genes are TRBV28 and TRBJ1-2, with D uncertain. The V gene lost 3 bases and the J gene lost 1 base, with 9 bases spanning the gap. The CDR3 is 14 residues long. CDR1 MDHEN and CDR2 SYDVKM come from the germline V gene. The DNA for the CDR3 is TGTGCCAGCAGTTTTAGTGGAGTTAACTATGGCTACACCTTC. Residues: CASSFSGVNYGYTF.

In this sample, this clonotype turned up many times. The chain links TRBV12-3 or TRBV12-4 to TRBJ2-5, with D possibly matching TRBD2 (6 bases). The V end lost 6 bases, the J end lost 1 base, and 15 bases lay between the germline ends. This CDR3 spans 15 amino acids. This CDR3 reads CASRDQRGAQETQYF. Here the CDR3 DNA reads TGTGCCAGCAGGGATCAACGCGGGGCCCAAGAGACCCAGTACTTC.

V is TRBV20-1 and J is TRBJ1-4; TRBD1 is a possible D gene (5 bases). Trimming removed 5 bases at V and 6 bases at J, with 10 bases between. The CDR3 extends over 12 amino acids. CDR1 and CDR2 from the germline V gene are DFQATT and SNEGSKA (reference sequence). CDR3 in DNA: TGCAGTGCTCGGGGAGGGGATGAAAAACTGTTTTTT. Protein: CSARGGDEKLFF.

There are many counts of this clonotype. V is TRBV20-1 and J is TRBJ2-7; D not resolved. The CDR3 consists of 12 residues. V lost 4 bases to trimming and J lost 3 bases, with 10 bases between them. Germline CDR1 reads DFQATT; CDR2 reads SNEGSKA (reference sequence). Here the CDR3 DNA reads TGCAGTGCTAAGGCGGCGAACTACGAGCAGTACTTC. This codes for CSAKAANYEQYF.